There are a few counts of the clone carrying this T cell receptor beta chain. The CDR3 is 18 amino acids. V lost 6 bases to trimming and J lost 3 bases, with 21 bases between them. Germline assignment: CDR1 MDHEN and CDR2 SYDVKM. TCRdb reprocessed the RT-PCR reads with MiXCR, giving one entry per CDR3 protein. Of roughly 180,000 distinct CDR3 sequences detected, less than 45% appear once; the ten largest clones hold approximately 30%. The record originates from a study of patients and donors after allogeneic stem cell transplantation. The sample comprised blood, either unsorted or a sorted T cell fraction (not recorded which). The J gene is TRBJ1-6, the V gene TRBV28; maybe TRBD1 (5 bases). This TCR was sampled from a human donor who was either an allogeneic HSCT recipient or a stem cell or donor lymphocyte infusion donor (not recorded which). It is not recorded whose cells these are; they may come from a transplant donor. Here the CDR3 reads CASSRQLVSPNYNSPLHF. The CDR3 DNA reads as TGTGCCAGCAGCCGACAGTTGGTCTCCCCAAACTATAATTCACCCCTCCACTTT.